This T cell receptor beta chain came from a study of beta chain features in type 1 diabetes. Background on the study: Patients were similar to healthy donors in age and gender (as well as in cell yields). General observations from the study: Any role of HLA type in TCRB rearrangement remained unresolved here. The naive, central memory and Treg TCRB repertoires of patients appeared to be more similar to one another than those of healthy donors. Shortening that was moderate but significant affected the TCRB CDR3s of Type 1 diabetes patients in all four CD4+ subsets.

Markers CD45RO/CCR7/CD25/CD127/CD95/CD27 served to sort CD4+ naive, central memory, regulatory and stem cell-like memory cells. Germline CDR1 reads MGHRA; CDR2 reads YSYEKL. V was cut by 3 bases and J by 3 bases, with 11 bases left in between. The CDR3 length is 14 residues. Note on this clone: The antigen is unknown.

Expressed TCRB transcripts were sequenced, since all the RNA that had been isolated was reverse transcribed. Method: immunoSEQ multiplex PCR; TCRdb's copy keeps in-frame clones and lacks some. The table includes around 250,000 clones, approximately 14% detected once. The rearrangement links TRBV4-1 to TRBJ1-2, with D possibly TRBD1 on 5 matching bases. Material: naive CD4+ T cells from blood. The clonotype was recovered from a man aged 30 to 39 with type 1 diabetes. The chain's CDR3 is CASSQGTEHYGYTF. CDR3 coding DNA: TGCGCCAGCAGCCAGGGGACTGAGCACTATGGCTACACCTTC.